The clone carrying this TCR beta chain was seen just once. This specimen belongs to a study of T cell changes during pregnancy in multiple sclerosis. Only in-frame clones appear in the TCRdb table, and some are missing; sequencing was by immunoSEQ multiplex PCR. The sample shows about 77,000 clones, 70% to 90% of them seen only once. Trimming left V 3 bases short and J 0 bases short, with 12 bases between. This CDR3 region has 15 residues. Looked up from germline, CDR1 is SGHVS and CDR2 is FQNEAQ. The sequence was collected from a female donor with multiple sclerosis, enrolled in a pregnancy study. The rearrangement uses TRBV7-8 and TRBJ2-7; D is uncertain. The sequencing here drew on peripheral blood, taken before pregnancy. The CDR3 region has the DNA TGTGCCAGCAGCTTCGAGATCAAAAGCTCCTACGAGCAGTACTTC. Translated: CASSFEIKSSYEQYF.